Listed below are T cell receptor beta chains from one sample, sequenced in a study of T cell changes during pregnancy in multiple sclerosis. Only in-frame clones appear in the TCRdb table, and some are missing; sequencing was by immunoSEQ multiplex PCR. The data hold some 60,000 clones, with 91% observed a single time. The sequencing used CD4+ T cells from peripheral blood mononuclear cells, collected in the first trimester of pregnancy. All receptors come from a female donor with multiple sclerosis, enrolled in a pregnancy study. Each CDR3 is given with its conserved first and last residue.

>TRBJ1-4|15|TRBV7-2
CASSLNRQSAEKLFF
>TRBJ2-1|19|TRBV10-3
CAISEKGLAGGVDYNEQFF
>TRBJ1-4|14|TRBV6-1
CASSLRDSSEKLFF
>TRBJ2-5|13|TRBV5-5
CASSSASSGTQYF
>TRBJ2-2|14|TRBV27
CASRRTGNAGELFF
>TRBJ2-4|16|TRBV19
CASSTATGKVLNIQYF
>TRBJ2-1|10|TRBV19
CATQGSEQFF
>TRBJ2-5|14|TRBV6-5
CASSLLSFGETQYF
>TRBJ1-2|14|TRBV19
CASSIDSANYGYTF
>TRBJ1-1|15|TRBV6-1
CASSANWGLDTEAFF
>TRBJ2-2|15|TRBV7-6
CASSLRLTGAGELFF
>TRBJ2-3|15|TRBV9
CASSVAGHSTDTQYF
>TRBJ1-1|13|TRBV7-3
CASSRDRDTEAFF
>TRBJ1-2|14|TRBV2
CARAGGIRNYGYTF
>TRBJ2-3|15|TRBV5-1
CASSLVAGGEDTQYF
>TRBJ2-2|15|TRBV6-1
CASSEIPGHTGELFF
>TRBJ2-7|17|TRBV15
CATSRVSRVLRAYEQYF
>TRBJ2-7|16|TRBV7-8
CASSHLRTAFTYEQYF
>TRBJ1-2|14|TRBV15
CATSGQGITYGYTF
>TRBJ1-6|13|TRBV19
CASTPGQGTPLHF
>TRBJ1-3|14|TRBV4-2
CASSQTTGTNTIYF
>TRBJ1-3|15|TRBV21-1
CAKRPQRGSGNTIYF
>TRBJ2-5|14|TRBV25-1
CASSESQTKETQYF
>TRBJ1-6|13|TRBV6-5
CASSYLQNSPLHF
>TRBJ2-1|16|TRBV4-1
CASSQLDLTSYNEQFF
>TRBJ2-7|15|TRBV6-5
CASSYSRQGGFEQYF
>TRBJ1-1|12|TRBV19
CASNGVRTEAFF
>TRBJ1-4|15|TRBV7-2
CASSLDRIWGEKLFF
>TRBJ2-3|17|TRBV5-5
CASSLRRATGTRDTQYF
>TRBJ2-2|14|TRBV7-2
CASSANRATGELFF
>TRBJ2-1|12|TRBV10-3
CAISPTGGEQFF
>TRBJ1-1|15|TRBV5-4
CASSLEGGANTEAFF
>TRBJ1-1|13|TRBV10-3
CATSQGRDTEAFF
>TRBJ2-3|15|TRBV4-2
CASSQAGGPGDTQYF
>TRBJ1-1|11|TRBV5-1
CASSLNREAFF
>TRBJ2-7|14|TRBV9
CASSPKGEFDEQYF
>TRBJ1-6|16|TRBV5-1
CASRREGTGGISPLHF
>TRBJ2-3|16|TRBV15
CATSIWGAGALDTQYF
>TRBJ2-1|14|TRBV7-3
CASSFTGFRDEQFF